A single sample gave rise to the 18 T cell receptor beta chains below, sequenced in a study of early T cells in non-severe SARS-CoV-2 infection. TCRdb processed the 5' RACE reads anew with MiXCR; each CDR3 protein has one entry. The sample records 55,000 to 85,000 distinct CDR3 sequences, approximately 14% being singletons. The sequenced sample consisted of whole blood. These receptor sequences come from an adult who was a healthcare worker with PCR-confirmed SARS-CoV-2 infection or an uninfected control (not recorded which).

This sequence joins TRBV2 and TRBJ1-3, with a tentative D call TRBD1 (5 bases). Trimming removed 3 bases at V and 0 bases at J, with 12 bases between. The CDR3 is made up of 16 amino acids. Germline assignment: CDR1 SNHLY and CDR2 FYNNEI. CDR3 nucleotide sequence: TGTGCCAGCAGTGAGTGGGTTACAGGCTCTGGAAACACCATATATTTT. It codes for CASSEWVTGSGNTIYF.

V gene TRBV7-2 combines with J gene TRBJ2-5; the match to TRBD2 covers 8 bases. The CDR3 has 16 amino acids. Trimming removed 3 bases from V and 1 base from J; junction bases left unmatched: 7. Germline V gives CDR1 SGHTA, CDR2 FQGNSA. CDR3 amino acids: CASSLVTGGAQETQYF. CDR3 in DNA: TGTGCCAGCAGCTTGGTCACCGGGGGGGCCCAAGAGACCCAGTACTTC.

The chain recombines TRBV18 with TRBJ2-3; TRBD1 matches at 7 bases. V lost 1 base to trimming and J lost 1 base; unmatched junction nucleotides: 5. Germline CDR1 reads KGHSH; CDR2 reads LQKENI. The CDR3 runs to 16 residues. CDR3 amino acids: CASSPLDRARTDTQYF. CDR3 nucleotides: TGTGCCAGCTCACCACTCGACAGGGCTCGCACAGATACGCAGTATTTT.

The chain couples TRBV13 to TRBJ1-2; D is unclear. V shed 5 bases and J shed 8 bases, with 12 bases lying between them. The CDR3 length is 12 residues. The germline V gene has CDR1 PRHDT and CDR2 FYEKMQ (reference sequence). The DNA of the CDR3 is TGTGCCAGCAGCCCCTCTTTGCAGGGCTACACCTTC. Translating it yields CASSPSLQGYTF.

There are a few counts of this clonotype. V and J are TRBV27 and TRBJ1-2; the match to TRBD1 covers 9 bases. The germline gives CDR1 MNHEY, CDR2 SMNVEV (reference sequence). CDR3 length: 16 amino acids. J was trimmed by 2 bases and V by 5 bases; bases with no gene match: 9. The CDR3 is CASSLGPGTGNYGYTF. CDR3 DNA: TGTGCCAGCAGTCTTGGTCCCGGGACAGGGAACTATGGCTACACCTTC.

In this sample, this clonotype turned up a few times. The gene calls are TRBV12-3 or TRBV12-4 and TRBJ1-5; D ambiguous. The V gene lost 2 bases and the J gene lost 7 bases, with 12 bases spanning the gap. This CDR3 is built from 14 residues. CDR3 in DNA: TGTGCCAGCAGTTTAATGTGGGCACAGCAGCCCCAGCATTTT. It codes for CASSLMWAQQPQHF.

Only a few counts were recorded for this clonotype. The V and J genes are TRBV7-2 and TRBJ2-1; TRBD1 aligns across 8 bases. The CDR3 extends over 15 amino acids. The V segment lost 1 base and the J segment 4 bases; nucleotides outside the gene matches: 3. Germline-derived CDR1 and CDR2 are SGHTA and FQGNSA. The CDR3 sequence is CASSLGTGKYNEQFF. The CDR3 DNA is TGTGCCAGCAGCTTAGGGACAGGGAAATACAATGAGCAGTTCTTC.

This clonotype appeared a few times. The chain employs TRBV20-1 and TRBJ2-3; D ambiguous. The CDR3 is made up of 16 amino acids. Germline-derived CDR1 and CDR2 are DFQATT and SNEGSKA (reference sequence). V gave up 5 bases and J gave up 2 bases, with 20 bases separating them. CDR3 sequence: CSADPPDGRFTDTQYF. CDR3 sequence (DNA): TGCAGTGCTGACCCCCCTGACGGGCGGTTCACAGATACGCAGTATTTT.

This clonotype was picked up many times. The CDR3 nucleotides are TGCAGTGCTAGGGAGGGGTTTGGGGAGACAGATACGCAGTATTTT. Encoded protein: CSAREGFGETDTQYF. The rearrangement joins TRBV20-1 to TRBJ2-3, with D possibly TRBD2 on 6 matching bases. The CDR3 sequence is 15 residues long. The germline V and J ends were trimmed by 3 bases and 3 bases, with 16 bases remaining between them. Germline CDR1 reads DFQATT; CDR2 reads SNEGSKA (reference sequence).

V gene TRBV7-8 combines with J gene TRBJ1-5, with D tentatively TRBD1 (5 bases). Germline assignment: CDR1 SGHVS and CDR2 FQNEAQ. Trimming took 5 bases from V and 0 from J, leaving 11 bases between them. The CDR3 length is 15 residues. In DNA form, the CDR3 reads TGTGCCAGCAGCCTCAACACAGGTAGCAATCAGCCCCAGCATTTT. As protein: CASSLNTGSNQPQHF.

This clonotype has a handful of counts. The V and J genes are TRBV7-2 and TRBJ2-1; D remains ambiguous. V dropped 0 bases and J dropped 10 bases, with 7 bases sitting between them. The CDR3 length is 12 residues. Per the germline V gene, CDR1 is SGHTA and CDR2 is FQGNSA. CDR3 DNA sequence: TGTGCCAGCAGCTTAGCGTCGAGGGAGCAGTTCTTC. This gives the protein CASSLASREQFF.

This chain uses TRBV7-9 with TRBJ2-1; 8 bases agree with TRBD1. V gave up 5 bases and J gave up 3 bases; unmatched junction bases: 6. In germline, CDR1 is SEHNR, CDR2 FQNEAQ (reference sequence). The CDR3 consists of 15 residues. DNA of the CDR3: TGTGCCAGCAGCCCGGGGACAGGCGACTACAATGAGCAGTTCTTC. Encoded protein: CASSPGTGDYNEQFF.

This clonotype was found many times. The V call is TRBV3-1, the J call TRBJ1-1; 7 bases are shared with TRBD1. Trimming at V came to 0 bases and at J to 5 bases, leaving 9 bases not matched to a gene. The CDR3 contains 16 residues. Per the germline V gene, CDR1 is LGHDT and CDR2 is YNNKEL (reference sequence). Here the CDR3 DNA reads TGTGCCAGCAGCCAAGAGTGGGCCAGGGGGTCGACTGAAGCTTTCTTT. Translating it yields CASSQEWARGSTEAFF. Full variable domain (missing parts from reference TRBV3-1 and TRBJ1-1): DTAVSQTPKYLVTQMGNDKSIKCEQNLGHDTMYWYKQDSKKFLKIMFSYNNKELIINETVPNRFSPKSPDKAHLNLHINSLELGDSAVYFCASSQEWARGSTEAFFGQGTRLTVV.

The sample holds many counts of this clonotype. The rearrangement uses TRBV20-1 and TRBJ2-7; D is possibly TRBD1 (6 bases). The CDR3 spans 16 residues. V lost 2 bases and J 0 bases, leaving 17 bases between the germline ends. Germline V gives CDR1 DFQATT, CDR2 SNEGSKA (reference sequence). The DNA of the CDR3 is TGCAGTGCTAGAACCCCAGGGGCGGTCAGCTCCTACGAGCAGTACTTC. Its protein is CSARTPGAVSSYEQYF.

CDR3 sequence: CASSFDSGQGSPLHF. CDR3 in DNA: TGTGCCAGCAGTTTTGATTCAGGCCAGGGCTCACCCCTCCACTTT. The J gene is TRBJ1-6, the V gene TRBV28, with a weak D call TRBD1 (5 bases). Germline V gives CDR1 MDHEN, CDR2 SYDVKM. The CDR3 loop spans 15 amino acids. Trimming stripped 3 bases from V and 10 bases from J, with 16 bases between.

This clonotype has a count of ten or more. The chain uses TRBV7-2 and TRBJ2-5; D unclear. The CDR3 consists of 12 residues. Germline V gene sequence: CDR1 SGHTA, CDR2 FQGNSA. V gave up 4 bases and J gave up 4 bases, with 7 bases separating them. CDR3 sequence (DNA): TGTGCCAGCAGCTCCACTCCAGAGACCCAGTACTTC. Translating gives CASSSTPETQYF.

This clonotype was detected only a few times. J is TRBJ2-1 and V is TRBV10-3; TRBD2 aligns across 11 bases. CDR1 ENHRY and CDR2 SYGVKD come from the germline V gene. CDR3 length: 19 amino acids. The V gene end was trimmed by 4 bases and the J gene end by 1 base; junction bases not matched to a gene: 12. CDR3 bases: TGTGCCATCAGTGGGATCCCTAGCGGGGGGCGTGAGTCCTACAATGAGCAGTTCTTC. Translated: CAISGIPSGGRESYNEQFF.

This chain joins TRBV29-1 and TRBJ1-1; D uncertain. Trimming removed 4 bases from V and 5 bases from J, with 11 bases in between. The germline V gene has CDR1 SQVTM and CDR2 ANQGSEA. The CDR3 is 12 residues long. The chain's CDR3 is CSVVVITTEAFF. The CDR3 nucleotides read TGCAGCGTTGTTGTAATAACTACTGAAGCTTTCTTT. The full variable domain, in which reference TRBV29-1 and TRBJ1-1 provide the parts outside the CDR3, is SAVISQKPSRDICQRGTSLTIQCQVDSQVTMMFWYRQQPGQSLTLIATANQGSEATYESGFVIDKFPISRPNLTFSTLTVSNMSPEDSSIYLCSVVVITTEAFFGQGTRLTVV.